This TCR beta chain came from a study of control samples from healthy donors and cancer patients. Generated by immunoSEQ multiplex PCR, the TCRdb table keeps only in-frame clones and is missing some. The sample yields 100,000 to 150,000 clones, roughly 84% seen once. This clone turned up a few times. The V end lost 1 base, the J end lost 8 bases, and 13 bases lay between the germline ends. Germline V gives CDR1 SGHRS, CDR2 YFSETQ. The CDR3 runs 14 residues. The chain links TRBV5-1 to TRBJ2-1; D is possibly TRBD1 or TRBD2 (5 bases each). The sequenced material came from blood. This TCR was sampled from a man in his forties or fifties in good health. Written as DNA, the CDR3 is TGCGCCAGCAGCTTGCTGGGGGTGGGGGATGAGCAGTTCTTC. Translated: CASSLLGVGDEQFF. The full variable domain, rest sourced from reference TRBV5-1 and TRBJ2-1, is KAGVTQTPRYLIKTRGQQVTLSCSPISGHRSVSWYQQTPGQGLQFLFEYFSETQRNKGNFPGRFSGRQFSNSRSEMNVSTLELGDSALYLCASSLLGVGDEQFFGPGTRLTVL.